This T cell receptor beta chain was sequenced for a study of cytomegalovirus exposure and HLA in healthy donors. Study conclusions and caveats: In a later analysis, CMV-associated beta chains were mostly HLA-associated, it appeared.

The germline gives CDR1 GTSNPN, CDR2 SVGIG (reference sequence). This CDR3 region has 15 residues. V was trimmed by 4 bases and J by 3 bases, leaving 16 bases between them. Primers for the PCR totalled 60 Vbeta and 13 Jbeta. Only in-frame clones appear in the TCRdb table, and some are missing; sequencing was by immunoSEQ multiplex PCR. Found here are around 150,000 clones, about 82% of them singletons; the top ten hold around 5%. Remarks on this clone: Its antigen remains unidentified.

Sequencing was performed on PBMCs. The sequence was collected from a man aged 25-45 years in good health. The chain recombines TRBV30 with TRBJ1-5; D is possibly TRBD1 (6 bases). CDR3 sequence reads: CAWNGAGGNNQPQHF. CDR3 DNA sequence: TGTGCCTGGAATGGGGCGGGGGGCAACAATCAGCCCCAGCATTTT. Using reference TRBV30 and TRBJ1-5 for the parts outside the CDR3, the full variable domain is SQTIHQWPATLVQPVGSPLSLECTVEGTSNPNLYWYRQAAGRGLQLLFYSVGIGQISSEVPQNLSASRPQDRQFILSSKKLLLSDSGFYLCAWNGAGGNNQPQHFGDGTRLSIL.